The 26 T cell receptor beta chains given below trace back to one sample, sequenced in a study of shared clonotypes between healthy human individuals. Libraries were prepared by immunoSEQ multiplex PCR; TCRdb keeps only in-frame clonotypes and omits some of them. The data hold approximately 350,000 clones, with about 96% observed a single time. The specimen was memory CD8+ T cells sorted from blood. Subset noted: CD45RO+ cells pooled with CCR7-negative TemRA cells. These receptors all stem from a young man in good health.

This sequence joins TRBV10-1 and TRBJ2-3, with 10 bases that match TRBD2. This CDR3 contains 17 residues. V dropped 2 bases and J dropped 4; count of bases not matched to a gene: 9. Germline V gives CDR1 WNHNN, CDR2 SYGVQD (reference sequence). The CDR3 protein is CASSEEPSGSNADTQYF. DNA of the CDR3: TGCGCCAGCAGTGAGGAGCCTAGCGGGAGCAATGCAGATACGCAGTATTTT.

Worth noting for this clone: In the same sample, other DNA sequences code for this CDR3. The V and J genes are TRBV2 and TRBJ1-5; tentative D call: TRBD1 (5 bases). The CDR3 runs to 14 residues. Trimming cost V 3 bases and J 2 bases, with 8 bases left between them. CDR1 is SNHLY, CDR2 FYNNEI, per germline. CDR3: CASSDRGRNQPQHF. The CDR3 region has the DNA TGTGCCAGCAGTGATAGGGGACGCAATCAGCCCCAGCATTTT.

The chain couples TRBV5-1 to TRBJ2-5, with D perhaps being TRBD1 or TRBD2 (6 bases each). V was cut by 5 bases and J by 4 bases, with 9 bases left in between. The CDR3 contains 12 residues. CDR1 is SGHRS, CDR2 YFSETQ, per germline. CDR3 DNA sequence: TGCGCCAGCAGAGGAGGGGGAGAGACCCAGTACTTC. This sequence encodes CASRGGGETQYF.

A remark on this clone: The junction and the germline gene differ at one end; a read error may be behind it. The CDR3 loop is CASSQPPGPWIF. For the CDR3, the DNA is TGTGCCAGCAGCCAACCACCGGGACCATGGATCTTC. The chain combines TRBV16 with TRBJ2-1; TRBD1 or TRBD2 may be the D gene (5 bases each). Germline values: CDR1 KGHSY, CDR2 FQNENV. The CDR3 loop spans 12 amino acids.

V and J are TRBV9 and TRBJ2-1; 8 bases fit TRBD2. The ends lost 2 bases at V and 7 bases at J; junction bases unmatched: 5. The CDR3 spans 14 residues. Germline V CDR1 and CDR2: SGDLS, YYNGEE. Here the CDR3 DNA reads TGTGCCAGCAGCGTGAGCGGGAGCATTAATGAGCAGTTCTTC. It translates to CASSVSGSINEQFF.

A single count supports this clone. The chain links TRBV5-1 to TRBJ1-2, with 11 positions matching TRBD1. CDR1 is SGHRS, CDR2 YFSETQ, per germline. The CDR3 totals 13 residues. With 7 bases clipped from V and 2 bases from J, the junction kept 1 base outside the gene matches. This chain's CDR3 is CASGTGGNYGYTF. CDR3 nucleotide sequence: TGCGCCAGCGGGACAGGGGGGAACTATGGCTACACCTTC.

V gene TRBV5-1 combines with J gene TRBJ2-1, with TRBD2 matching 7 bases. CDR3 length: 17 amino acids. Germline V CDR1 and CDR2: SGHRS, YFSETQ. The V segment lost 5 bases and the J segment 5 bases; nucleotides outside the gene matches: 16. CDR3 in DNA: TGCGCCAGCAGGCAATCCGACCTAGCGGATAATAACAATGAGCAGTTCTTC. Translation: CASRQSDLADNNNEQFF.

The chain is built from TRBV10-3 and TRBJ2-3; D remains unclear. From germline, CDR1 is ENHRY and CDR2 SYGVKD. There are 13 residues in the CDR3. Trimming shortened V by 2 bases and J by 6 bases, and 9 bases separated the two germline ends. The CDR3 is CAISEGLPDTQYF. For the CDR3, the DNA is TGTGCCATCAGTGAGGGGCTTCCGGATACGCAGTATTTT.

This clone was observed a single time. This chain uses TRBV11-2 with TRBJ2-3; D not resolved. Germline V gene lookup returns CDR1 SGHAT and CDR2 FQNNGV. The CDR3 spans 16 residues. Trimming removed 2 bases at V and 0 bases at J, with 12 bases between. In nucleotides, the CDR3 is TGTGCCAGCAGCTTAAACGTCAAGACTAGCACAGATACGCAGTATTTT. This translates into CASSLNVKTSTDTQYF.

This chain uses TRBV5-4 with TRBJ2-3; 8 nucleotides line up with TRBD1. J gave up 1 base and V 0 bases, and 1 base lay outside the gene matches. The CDR3 extends over 15 amino acids. Germline V CDR1 and CDR2: SGHNT, YYREEE (reference sequence). CDR3 nucleotides: TGTGCCAGCAGCTTGGCGGGACAGGGCACAGATACGCAGTATTTT. This codes for CASSLAGQGTDTQYF. The full variable domain, its missing parts supplied by reference TRBV5-4 and TRBJ2-3, is ETGVTQSPTHLIKTRGQQVTLRCSSQSGHNTVSWYQQALGQGPQFIFQYYREEENGRGNFPPRFSGLQFPNYSSELNVNALELDDSALYLCASSLAGQGTDTQYFGPGTRLTVL.

The chain uses TRBV5-1 and TRBJ2-7; D unclear. V was trimmed by 0 bases and J by 0 bases, leaving 7 bases between them. Germline CDR1 and CDR2: SGHRS and YFSETQ. The CDR3 is made up of 14 amino acids. The CDR3 coding sequence is TGCGCCAGCAGCTTGGAGTCCAACTCCTACGAGCAGTACTTC. Encoded protein: CASSLESNSYEQYF.

The genes are TRBV7-3 and TRBJ2-7; 7 bases are shared with TRBD1. Per the germline V gene, CDR1 is SGHTA and CDR2 is FQGTGA. V shed 6 bases, J shed 5 bases, and the junction held 7 bases outside the gene matches. This CDR3 comprises 13 residues. The CDR3 DNA follows: TGTGCCAGCAGTTTTGACAGGGACAACGAGCAGTACTTC. This encodes CASSFDRDNEQYF. The complete variable domain, with remaining parts taken from reference TRBV7-3 and TRBJ2-7, reads GAGVSQTPSNKVTEKGKYVELRCDPISGHTALYWYRQSLGQGPEFLIYFQGTGAADDSGLPNDRFFAVRPEGSVSTLKIQRTERGDSAVYLCASSFDRDNEQYFGPGTRLTVT.

The V call is TRBV29-1, the J call TRBJ1-1; D remains unclear. V was trimmed by 4 bases and J by 0 bases, leaving 15 bases between them. Germline CDR1 SQVTM, CDR2 ANQGSEA. The CDR3 is made up of 15 amino acids. The CDR3 region is CSVGLRQELNTEAFF. In DNA, the CDR3 is TGCAGCGTTGGACTTCGACAAGAATTGAACACTGAAGCTTTCTTT.

The chain combines TRBV27 with TRBJ2-7; 7 bases fit TRBD1. The CDR3 extends over 15 amino acids. Germline V CDR1 and CDR2: MNHEY, SMNVEV (reference sequence). With 4 bases clipped from V and 2 bases from J, the junction kept 8 bases outside the gene matches. The CDR3 DNA follows: TGTGCCAGCAGTTCGCGGACAGGACCCACCTACGAGCAGTACTTC. This sequence encodes CASSSRTGPTYEQYF.

This clone was counted only a few times. The chain links TRBV28 to TRBJ1-1; D not certain. The CDR3 has 15 residues. The ends were cut back, 3 bases at V and 0 bases at J, with 11 bases in the middle. Germline V gene lookup returns CDR1 MDHEN and CDR2 SYDVKM. This CDR3 reads CASSLAVPMNTEAFF. The CDR3 coding sequence is TGTGCCAGCAGTTTGGCAGTGCCCATGAACACTGAAGCTTTCTTT.

J is TRBJ1-3 and V is TRBV4-1; no clear D gene. Between the trimmed V and J ends, which lost 0 bases and 4 bases, there was a span of 4 bases. This CDR3 has 13 amino acids. Germline CDR1 and CDR2: MGHRA and YSYEKL. The DNA for the CDR3 is TGCGCCAGCAGCCAAGAACAGGGAAACACCATATATTTT. Translation: CASSQEQGNTIYF.

The chain combines TRBV4-1 with TRBJ2-7, with 10 positions matching TRBD2. Trimming took 0 bases from V and 12 from J; bases not matched to a gene: 20. This CDR3 region has 18 residues. The germline V gene encodes CDR1 MGHRA and CDR2 YSYEKL. CDR3 in DNA: TGCGCCAGCAGCCAAGATCGCGGGACTAGCGAGAATTGGGTGGAGATGTACTTC. Its translation is CASSQDRGTSENWVEMYF.

V usage is TRBV6-1 and J usage is TRBJ2-1, with D tentatively TRBD2 (6 bases). The CDR3 has 15 residues. Looked up from germline, CDR1 is MNHNS and CDR2 is SASEGT. Trimming pared 6 bases from V and 4 bases from J, leaving 16 bases between. The CDR3 region has the DNA TGTGCCAGCAGATCCCCCTCCGGGAGTTACAATGAGCAGTTCTTC. It translates to CASRSPSGSYNEQFF.

This clone was detected only once. The V gene is TRBV29-1, the J gene TRBJ2-7, with D possibly matching TRBD2 (6 bases). This CDR3 has 12 residues. Trimming pared 3 bases from V and 9 bases from J, leaving 15 bases between. CDR1 and CDR2 from the germline V gene are SQVTM and ANQGSEA. CDR3 sequence (DNA): TGCAGCGTTGAGGATGGGAGGCGACGGCAGTACTTC. It specifies CSVEDGRRRQYF.

This rearrangement joins TRBV30 to TRBJ2-7; 10 bases line up with TRBD2. V lost 7 bases, J lost 5 bases, and 8 bases stayed unmatched. Germline V gives CDR1 GTSNPN, CDR2 SVGIG (reference sequence). The CDR3 is made up of 13 amino acids. CDR3 DNA: TGTGCCTTAAGCGGGAGGGCCTTGCACGAGCAGTACTTC. It encodes CALSGRALHEQYF. Complete variable domain (other parts from reference TRBV30 and TRBJ2-7): SQTIHQWPATLVQPVGSPLSLECTVEGTSNPNLYWYRQAAGRGLQLLFYSVGIGQISSEVPQNLSASRPQDRQFILSSKKLLLSDSGFYLCALSGRALHEQYFGPGTRLTVT.

This chain connects TRBV18 to TRBJ1-4, with D perhaps TRBD1 (5 bases). The V end was cut by 2 bases, the J end by 4 bases, with 8 bases between. In germline, CDR1 is KGHSH, CDR2 LQKENI. The CDR3 extends over 14 amino acids. The CDR3 nucleotides are TGTGCCAGCTCACCAGGGGCGGGTAATGAAAAACTGTTTTTT. Protein product: CASSPGAGNEKLFF.

The chain has TRBV18 and TRBJ1-6; no definite D call. V shed 2 bases and J shed 4 bases, with 9 bases lying between them. Germline values: CDR1 KGHSH, CDR2 LQKENI. This CDR3 has 15 residues. CDR3 bases: TGTGCCAGCTCACCATTCCCTACATATAATTCACCCCTCCACTTT. Translating gives CASSPFPTYNSPLHF.

The chain couples TRBV12-1 to TRBJ2-3; the table gives TRBD1 as D, unverified against the DNA. TRBV12-1 is a documented pseudogene. The CDR3 covers 14 residues. CDR3 in amino acids: CASSQQDNTDTQYF. CDR3 bases: TGTGCCAGCAGCCAACAAGACAACACAGATACGCAGTATTTT.

The DNA of the CDR3 is TGTGCCATCAGCCGGGACCCTATCACAGATACGCAGTATTTT. Translation: CAISRDPITDTQYF. This chain joins TRBV10-3 and TRBJ2-3; D tentatively reads TRBD1 or TRBD2 (5 bases each). The CDR3 totals 14 residues. Germline V gives CDR1 ENHRY, CDR2 SYGVKD. Trimming pared 6 bases from V and 2 bases from J, leaving 12 bases between.

This clone has a single count. The V gene is TRBV5-6, the J gene TRBJ2-2, with D possibly being TRBD1 (5 bases). Germline V lookup: CDR1 SGHDT, CDR2 YYEEEE. The CDR3 consists of 15 residues. The V end was cut by 1 base, the J end by 3 bases, with 10 bases between. This CDR3 is CASSLTGVDTGELFF. The CDR3 DNA is TGTGCCAGCAGCTTGACAGGAGTGGACACCGGGGAGCTGTTTTTT.

The chain links TRBV28 to TRBJ2-7, with D tentatively TRBD1 or TRBD2 (5 bases each). With 5 bases removed from V and 3 bases from J, the gap between germline ends came to 20 bases. CDR3 length equals 16 residues. Per the germline V gene, CDR1 is MDHEN and CDR2 is SYDVKM. CDR3 sequence (DNA): TGTGCCAGCAGTGACCCCGGGACCCAGCATTTCTACGAGCAGTACTTC. This codes for CASSDPGTQHFYEQYF.